These 32 T cell receptor beta chains were sequenced from one sample in a study of T cells after yellow fever vaccination (dated by TCRdb to the late 2010s). Preparation of the library involved 5' RACE. Sequencing was performed on an Illumina HiSeq 2500. Using fastp at Q25 and MiXCR, TCRdb reprocessed the public reads and kept productive beta chains. Rows merge per CDR3 protein into single entries with the most common DNA and genes. The sample table shows 500,000 to 650,000 distinct CDR3 sequences, and 10% to 15% are seen once. About 15% of the sample is in the top ten clones. Explained via the paper, the treatment or condition label denotes: live attenuated yellow fever vaccine strain. Sequencing used PBMCs, obtained on the day of the yellow fever booster vaccination. All receptors come from a man aged 25-40 years who received the YFV17D yellow fever vaccine.

This clonotype was observed a few times. CDR3: CASRNPQGTWETQYF. As DNA, the CDR3 is TGTGCCAGCAGGAACCCCCAGGGTACATGGGAGACCCAGTACTTC. This rearrangement joins TRBV6-2 or TRBV6-3 to TRBJ2-5; tentative D call: TRBD1 (5 bases). The CDR3 contains 15 residues. The V gene's germline CDR1 is MNHEY and CDR2 SVGEGT. V was clipped by 6 bases and J by 5 bases, with 19 bases between them.

This clonotype has a handful of counts. The chain carries TRBV4-3 and TRBJ2-2; no reliable D call. This CDR3 is built from 14 residues. Trimming left V 1 base short and J 5 bases short, with 8 bases between. The germline V gene has CDR1 LGHNA and CDR2 YSLEER. CDR3 amino acids: CASSQVGRTGELFF. The CDR3 DNA is TGCGCCAGCAGCCAAGTGGGAAGAACCGGGGAGCTGTTTTTT.

This sequence joins TRBV30 and TRBJ1-1; D ambiguous. Deletions cut 0 bases from V and 0 bases from J, with 14 bases between. Germline values: CDR1 GTSNPN, CDR2 SVGIG (reference sequence). This CDR3 comprises 16 residues. The CDR3 is CAWSVQKAALNTEAFF. CDR3 sequence (DNA): TGTGCCTGGAGTGTACAAAAGGCGGCCCTGAACACTGAAGCTTTCTTT.

The table lists this clonotype with many counts. This chain uses TRBV6-5 with TRBJ1-2, with D tentatively TRBD1 (6 bases). The V end was cut by 11 bases, the J end by 5 bases, with 18 bases between. The CDR3 consists of 13 residues. The germline V gene encodes CDR1 MNHEY and CDR2 SVGAGI. CDR3 bases: TGTGCCGCTAAGCTGGGGGGCGGTTATGGCTACACCTTC. This codes for CAAKLGGGYGYTF.

CDR3 in amino acids: CAWSVRGYQPQHF. The CDR3 region has the DNA TGTGCCTGGAGTGTTCGCGGTTATCAGCCCCAGCATTTT. The rearrangement uses TRBV30 and TRBJ1-5; D gene unclear. From germline, CDR1 is GTSNPN and CDR2 SVGIG (reference sequence). The CDR3 runs to 13 residues. Trimming cost V 0 bases and J 5 bases, with 8 bases left between them.

This clonotype turned up a few times. The chain joins TRBV29-1 to TRBJ2-3; maybe TRBD1 (5 bases). Between the trimmed V and J ends, which lost 2 bases and 14 bases, there was a span of 14 bases. The germline V gene encodes CDR1 SQVTM and CDR2 ANQGSEA. This CDR3 is 11 amino acids long. The CDR3 nucleotides read TGCAGCGTTGAATTGGCAGGGATATTGTATTTT. Translated: CSVELAGILYF.

There are a few counts of this clonotype. V usage is TRBV14 and J usage is TRBJ2-5; perhaps TRBD1 as D (5 bases). Germline-derived CDR1 and CDR2 are SGHDN and FVKESK. The CDR3 totals 14 residues. V dropped 2 bases and J dropped 3 bases, with 10 bases sitting between them. CDR3 sequence: CASSQSSREETQYF. DNA for the CDR3: TGTGCCAGCAGCCAATCTTCCAGGGAAGAGACCCAGTACTTC.

This clonotype was recorded a few times. The chain employs TRBV27 and TRBJ2-7; no definite D call. The CDR3 is 13 amino acids. Trimming shortened V by 8 bases and J by 4 bases, and 15 bases separated the two germline ends. Germline assignment: CDR1 MNHEY and CDR2 SMNVEV (reference sequence). CDR3 sequence reads: CASALTHYYEQYF. The CDR3 region has the DNA TGTGCCAGCGCCCTGACACATTATTACGAGCAGTACTTC.

The chain has TRBV10-3 and TRBJ1-1, with D perhaps TRBD1 (6 bases). V lost 2 bases to trimming and J lost 8 bases, with 18 bases between them. The CDR3 loop spans 15 amino acids. Per germline, CDR1 ENHRY and CDR2 SYGVKD. The CDR3 nucleotides read TGTGCCATCAGTGAGCCGGGGGGCAGGACAGAAGAAGCTTTCTTT. Protein sequence: CAISEPGGRTEEAFF.

The chain has TRBV28 and TRBJ2-7; no clear D gene. CDR3 size: 15 residues. The V gene lost 7 bases and the J gene lost 6 bases, with 22 bases spanning the gap. Germline CDR1 and CDR2: MDHEN and SYDVKM. The DNA of the CDR3 is TGTGCCAGCACCAAACAAGGAACGGCCGCCACCGAGCAGTACTTC. This codes for CASTKQGTAATEQYF. The full variable domain, in which reference TRBV28 and TRBJ2-7 provide the parts outside the CDR3, is DVKVTQSSRYLVKRTGEKVFLECVQDMDHENMFWYRQDPGLGLRLIYFSYDVKMKEKGDIPEGYSVSREKKERFSLILESASTNQTSMYLCASTKQGTAATEQYFGPGTRLTVT.

The chain recombines TRBV5-1 with TRBJ2-3; 8 bases are shared with TRBD2. CDR1 is SGHRS and CDR2 is YFSETQ in the germline V gene. V dropped 4 bases and J dropped 12; count of bases not matched to a gene: 7. The CDR3 loop spans 12 amino acids. The CDR3 DNA reads as TGCGCCAGCAGCGCCGGACTAGCTGGCCAGTATTTT. Translating gives CASSAGLAGQYF.

V is TRBV15 and J is TRBJ2-1, with 9 bases fitting TRBD1. Germline CDR1 and CDR2: LNHNV and YYDKDF (reference sequence). J was trimmed by 3 bases and V by 5 bases; bases with no gene match: 8. The CDR3 has 16 residues. The CDR3 loop is CATSASRDRDYNEQFF. The DNA of the CDR3 is TGTGCCACCAGCGCCTCACGGGACAGGGACTACAATGAGCAGTTCTTC.

Many counts were recorded for this clonotype. The chain employs TRBV29-1 and TRBJ2-3; 10 nucleotides agree with TRBD2. V was pared by 4 bases and J by 3 bases, with 10 bases of the junction left unmatched. The length of the CDR3 is 16 residues. The germline gives CDR1 SQVTM, CDR2 ANQGSEA. CDR3: CSVVPAGGLRTDTQYF. CDR3 coding DNA: TGCAGCGTTGTCCCAGCGGGAGGGTTAAGGACAGATACGCAGTATTTT.

In the case of this clonotype: One end of the junction varies from germline; a read error may be responsible. This chain links TRBV5-1 with TRBJ2-3, with 10 bases that match TRBD2. Germline V gives CDR1 SGHRS, CDR2 YFSETQ. The CDR3 spans 18 residues. In nucleotides, the CDR3 is TGCGTCAGCAGCTCGCGACTAGCGGGTATTCCTAGCACAGATACGCAGTATTTT. Its translation: CVSSSRLAGIPSTDTQYF.

This chain joins TRBV7-2 and TRBJ2-7; TRBD1 aligns across 9 bases. This CDR3 region has 15 residues. The J segment lost 4 bases and the V segment lost 2 bases, leaving 6 bases of the junction unmatched. CDR1 SGHTA and CDR2 FQGNSA come from the germline V gene. This CDR3 is CASSLYGTGIYEQYF. DNA of the CDR3: TGTGCCAGCAGCTTATACGGGACAGGGATTTACGAGCAGTACTTC.

This clonotype was observed a handful of times. The CDR3 DNA is TGTGCCAGCAGTTACTCTTTGGGCACCCTCTCCTCGAACTACGAGCAGTACTTC. This encodes CASSYSLGTLSSNYEQYF. The rearrangement uses TRBV6-5 and TRBJ2-7; no clear D. The length of the CDR3 is 18 residues. Germline-derived CDR1 and CDR2 are MNHEY and SVGAGI. V was shortened by 0 bases and J by 3 bases, with 21 bases between the two germline ends.

Ten or more counts support this clonotype. The rearrangement uses TRBV5-5 and TRBJ2-7, with TRBD1 matching over 11 bases. CDR1 and CDR2 from the germline V gene are SGHKS and YYEKEE (reference sequence). Germline trimming cut 4 bases from V and 8 bases from J; bases unmatched to any gene: 17. The CDR3 totals 17 residues. DNA for the CDR3: TGTGCCAGCAGCCTGGGACAGGGGGAAATAGAGGGCTGGAAGCAGTACTTC. Translated: CASSLGQGEIEGWKQYF.

The V gene is TRBV4-3, the J gene TRBJ2-7, with D possibly matching TRBD1 (5 bases). The CDR3 covers 15 residues. Between the trimmed V and J ends, which lost 1 base and 5 bases, there was a span of 15 bases. Germline CDR1 is LGHNA and CDR2 is YSLEER. Here the CDR3 reads CASSQGRGLKDEQYF. CDR3 DNA sequence: TGCGCCAGCAGCCAAGGTAGGGGCTTGAAGGACGAGCAGTACTTC.

Many counts were recorded for this clonotype. This chain uses TRBV4-3 with TRBJ2-7; 8 bases are a match to TRBD2. Trimming at V came to 0 bases and at J to 4 bases, leaving 2 bases not matched to a gene. This CDR3 is 14 amino acids long. Germline CDR1 and CDR2: LGHNA and YSLEER. As DNA, the CDR3 is TGCGCCAGCAGCCAAGAGAGCGGGAGTTACGAGCAGTACTTC. This translates into CASSQESGSYEQYF.

This clonotype was seen many times. This chain joins TRBV20-1 and TRBJ2-1; TRBD1 or TRBD2 may be the D gene (5 bases each). Germline lookup yields CDR1 DFQATT and CDR2 SNEGSKA (reference sequence). Trimming took off 4 bases at V and 4 bases at J, with 20 bases between the two ends. The length of the CDR3 is 16 residues. As DNA, the CDR3 is TGCAGTGCTACCCGGGACCCGCTTAACGGGTACAATGAGCAGTTCTTC. It is translated as CSATRDPLNGYNEQFF.

V is TRBV6-5 and J is TRBJ1-1; D remains unclear. Germline values: CDR1 MNHEY, CDR2 SVGAGI. The CDR3 has 15 amino acids. Trimming took off 2 bases at V and 1 base at J, with 11 bases between the two ends. The CDR3 region is CASSYGGRGNTEAFF. In DNA form, the CDR3 reads TGTGCCAGCAGTTACGGCGGTCGGGGGAACACTGAAGCTTTCTTT.

This clonotype came up many times. Its ends do not fully match the called genes, so a read error is possible. This chain links TRBV5-1 with TRBJ2-2; no clear D. CDR3 length equals 14 residues. The germline V gene has CDR1 SGHRS and CDR2 YFSETQ. The CDR3 sequence: CASSLDANTGELFF. CDR3 DNA: TGTGCCAGCAGCTTAGATGCGAACACCGGGGAGCTGTTTTTT.

This clonotype was observed many times. The gene calls are TRBV18 and TRBJ1-1; 8 bases are a match to TRBD1. This CDR3 is built from 15 residues. Germline values: CDR1 KGHSH, CDR2 LQKENI. With 3 bases clipped from V and 0 bases from J, the junction kept 3 bases outside the gene matches. CDR3 DNA: TGTGCCAGCTCACCTAAGACAGGGGTGAACACTGAAGCTTTCTTT. It translates to CASSPKTGVNTEAFF. Supplemented by reference TRBV18 and TRBJ1-1, the full variable domain reads NAGVMQNPRHLVRRRGQEARLRCSPMKGHSHVYWYRQLPEEGLKFMVYLQKENIIDESGMPKERFSAEFPKEGPSILRIQQVVRGDSAAYFCASSPKTGVNTEAFFGQGTRLTVV.

The chain joins TRBV5-1 to TRBJ1-1; D remains unclear. Trimming shortened V by 5 bases and J by 4 bases, and 12 bases separated the two germline ends. Germline V gives CDR1 SGHRS, CDR2 YFSETQ. The CDR3 sequence is 13 residues long. The DNA of the CDR3 is TGCGCCAGCAGTCCCTGGGCGGGCACTGAAGCTTTCTTT. Residues: CASSPWAGTEAFF.

V gene TRBV18 combines with J gene TRBJ2-1; D may be TRBD1 or TRBD2 (5 bases each). From germline, CDR1 is KGHSH and CDR2 LQKENI. This CDR3 contains 15 residues. Trimming cost V 8 bases and J 4 bases, with 18 bases left between them. The CDR3 coding sequence is TGTGCCAGCACCTCCGGGACGACAAATTACAATGAGCAGTTCTTC. Its protein product is CASTSGTTNYNEQFF.

This clonotype has only a few counts. The CDR3 loop is CASSLGGPGTGYSNQPQHF. CDR3 in DNA: TGTGCCAGCAGCTTGGGGGGACCCGGGACAGGTTATAGCAATCAGCCCCAGCATTTT. The genes are TRBV5-6 and TRBJ1-5; 8 nucleotides line up with TRBD1. Germline values: CDR1 SGHDT, CDR2 YYEEEE. The CDR3 totals 19 residues. The V gene end was trimmed by 0 bases and the J gene end by 0 bases; junction bases not matched to a gene: 11.

V usage is TRBV3-1 and J usage is TRBJ2-7; D possibly corresponds to TRBD1 (6 bases). Germline assignment: CDR1 LGHDT and CDR2 YNNKEL (reference sequence). This CDR3 contains 11 residues. V lost 1 base, J lost 13 bases, and 11 bases lay in between. CDR3 region: CASSQGQDLYF. Written as DNA, the CDR3 is TGTGCCAGCAGCCAAGGACAGGATTTATACTTC.

The chain has TRBV5-1 and TRBJ2-1, with a weak D call TRBD1 (5 bases). Germline V gives CDR1 SGHRS, CDR2 YFSETQ. Trimming left V 0 bases short and J 1 base short, with 8 bases between. This CDR3 has 15 amino acids. The CDR3 region is CASSLATASYNEQFF. The CDR3 DNA reads as TGCGCCAGCAGCTTGGCGACAGCATCCTACAATGAGCAGTTCTTC.

CDR3 DNA: TGCAGTGTCCAGGAGGGGGCGGGAGGCCCTTTCGAGCAGTACTTC. It translates to CSVQEGAGGPFEQYF. V gene TRBV20-1 combines with J gene TRBJ2-7, with a tentative D call TRBD2 (8 bases). Trimming pared 7 bases from V and 6 bases from J, leaving 25 bases between. Germline V gene lookup returns CDR1 DFQATT and CDR2 SNEGSKA (reference sequence). The CDR3 contains 15 residues.

The chain carries TRBV12-3 or TRBV12-4 and TRBJ2-7; weak D call: TRBD2 (6 bases). The germline V and J ends were trimmed by 7 bases and 5 bases, with 12 bases remaining between them. This CDR3 is 12 amino acids long. The CDR3 region has the DNA TGTGCCAGCACCACCGGAGGGGACGAGCAGTACTTC. This codes for CASTTGGDEQYF.

This clonotype appeared a few times. The V and J genes are TRBV20-1 and TRBJ2-3, with D tentatively TRBD1 (6 bases). The CDR3 runs to 12 residues. The germline V gene has CDR1 DFQATT and CDR2 SNEGSKA (reference sequence). V lost 6 bases to trimming and J lost 5 bases, with 12 bases between them. DNA for the CDR3: TGCAGTGCCGGAGAAGGGGGAGATACGCAGTATTTT. The encoded protein is CSAGEGGDTQYF.

This clonotype was observed many times. The rearrangement uses TRBV20-1 and TRBJ1-5; possibly TRBD1 for D (5 bases). Germline loops: CDR1 DFQATT, CDR2 SNEGSKA (reference sequence). The V end lost 7 bases, the J end lost 6 bases, and 10 bases lay between the germline ends. There are 11 residues in the CDR3. The CDR3 loop reads CSGGSGQPQHF. The CDR3 DNA reads TGCAGTGGGGGGAGCGGTCAGCCCCAGCATTTT.